A single sample is the source of the 21 T cell receptor beta chains below, sequenced in a study of sequential checkpoint blockade in melanoma. The treatment: randomized to nivolumab then ipilimumab (arm A) or the reverse (arm B). TCRdb's table, derived via immunoSEQ multiplex PCR, lists solely in-frame clones and lacks some. The sample includes fewer than 20,000 clones, about 25% of them seen just once. The material sequenced was tumor tissue (inferred from file names), taken from a patient given nivolumab and ipilimumab in sequence. All receptors come from a human donor with melanoma.

The sample holds a few counts of this clone. V gene TRBV5-1 combines with J gene TRBJ2-1, with 11 bases matching TRBD2. Germline CDR1 and CDR2: SGHRS and YFSETQ. The CDR3 runs to 16 residues. V shed 0 bases and J 9 bases; nucleotides not matched to a gene: 8. CDR3 DNA sequence: TGCGCCAGCAGCTTGGGTCTTCCTAGCGGGAGGTGTGAGCAGTTCTTC. Residues: CASSLGLPSGRCEQFF.

The CDR3 protein is CASSLAPTGGVTAFF. The CDR3 DNA sequence: TGCGCCAGCAGCTTGGCTCCTACAGGGGGGGTTACTGCTTTCTTT. The J gene is TRBJ1-1, the V gene TRBV5-1, with TRBD1 matching 8 bases. The CDR3 loop spans 15 amino acids. V lost 0 bases, J lost 11 bases, and 12 bases stayed unmatched. Per germline, CDR1 SGHRS and CDR2 YFSETQ.

This clone came up a few times. The gene calls are TRBV11-1 and TRBJ2-7; 8 nucleotides agree with TRBD2. The trim removed 0 bases at V and 4 bases at J, leaving 5 bases unmatched. Germline CDR1 and CDR2: SGHAT and FQDESV (reference sequence). There are 15 residues in the CDR3. CDR3 sequence (DNA): TGTGCCAGCAGCTTAGCACCGGGGGGGATGTACGAGCAGTACTTC. It specifies CASSLAPGGMYEQYF.

The chain uses TRBV6-8 and TRBJ2-3; D is perhaps TRBD2 (5 bases). Looked up from germline, CDR1 is MNHGY and CDR2 is SAAAGT. The CDR3 is 15 amino acids. V was pared by 5 bases and J by 2 bases, with 14 bases between. CDR3 nucleotide sequence: TGTGCCAGCAGTGCACTGGGAGCTACCACAGATACGCAGTATTTT. Its translation is CASSALGATTDTQYF.

V and J are TRBV30 and TRBJ1-2, with D hard to call. The CDR3 length is 18 residues. The V and J ends lost 0 bases and 4 bases respectively, with 24 bases between them. The germline gives CDR1 GTSNPN, CDR2 SVGIG (reference sequence). The CDR3 coding sequence is TGTGCCTGGAGTGTACCTACCGTTATGAGAGTTACCTTCTATGGCTACACCTTC. It yields the protein CAWSVPTVMRVTFYGYTF.

The V gene is TRBV19, the J gene TRBJ2-5; D might be TRBD2 (6 bases). CDR1 and CDR2 (germline): LNHDA, SQIVND (reference sequence). The CDR3 has 13 residues. Trimming took off 5 bases at V and 7 bases at J, with 14 bases between the two ends. This CDR3 reads CASSLSSEGTQYF. The CDR3 DNA reads as TGTGCCAGTAGTCTGTCTAGCGAGGGGACCCAGTACTTC.

This chain links TRBV12-5 with TRBJ2-6; no reliable D call. Germline CDR1 and CDR2: LGHNT and FRNRAP. The CDR3 spans 13 residues. CDR3 protein: CASTLSGANVLTF. The CDR3 DNA reads TGTGCCAGCACCCTCTCTGGGGCCAACGTCCTGACTTTC.

The CDR3, as DNA: TGCAGCGTTGTACAGGGGGGAGAGGGCTACACCTTC. Translating gives CSVVQGGEGYTF. The chain combines TRBV29-1 with TRBJ1-2, with 8 bases aligning to TRBD1. This CDR3 is 12 amino acids long. V was pared by 4 bases and J by 8 bases, with 6 bases of the junction left unmatched. CDR1 is SQVTM, CDR2 ANQGSEA, per germline.

The V gene is TRBV6-8, the J gene TRBJ2-1, with TRBD2 matching over 7 bases. The junction had 3 bases not matched to a gene; V was cut back by 2 bases and J by 2 bases. In germline, CDR1 is MNHGY, CDR2 SAAAGT. The CDR3 is made up of 15 amino acids. For the CDR3, the DNA is TGTGCCAGCAGTTACGGGGGGGTCCCCTACAATGAGCAGTTCTTC. As protein: CASSYGGVPYNEQFF.

The rearrangement uses TRBV5-1 and TRBJ2-7; D gene unclear. Germline V gives CDR1 SGHRS, CDR2 YFSETQ. V dropped 2 bases and J dropped 3 bases, with 15 bases sitting between them. The CDR3 consists of 15 residues. CDR3 sequence (DNA): TGCGCCAGCAGCTTTGATCGCCCGAGCAGCTACGAGCAGTACTTC. Translated: CASSFDRPSSYEQYF. The whole variable domain, remainder taken from reference TRBV5-1 and TRBJ2-7, is KAGVTQTPRYLIKTRGQQVTLSCSPISGHRSVSWYQQTPGQGLQFLFEYFSETQRNKGNFPGRFSGRQFSNSRSEMNVSTLELGDSALYLCASSFDRPSSYEQYFGPGTRLTVT.

The sample holds a few counts of this clone. The V call is TRBV30, the J call TRBJ2-2; 9 bases line up with TRBD1. This CDR3 contains 14 residues. Germline V gene lookup returns CDR1 GTSNPN and CDR2 SVGIG (reference sequence). Germline trimming cut 4 bases from V and 5 bases from J; bases unmatched to any gene: 5. The CDR3: CAWTSQGATGELFF. The CDR3 DNA reads TGTGCCTGGACATCACAGGGGGCAACCGGGGAGCTGTTTTTT.

CDR3 region: CASTPAPPGKNIQYF. CDR3 nucleotides: TGTGCCAGTACCCCGGCTCCACCGGGCAAAAACATTCAGTACTTC. The chain combines TRBV19 with TRBJ2-4; D is undetermined. This CDR3 is built from 15 residues. Trimming cost V 7 bases and J 3 bases, with 16 bases left between them. The V gene's germline CDR1 is LNHDA and CDR2 SQIVND (reference sequence).

The chain carries TRBV9 and TRBJ2-1; D gene ambiguous. Germline assignment: CDR1 SGDLS and CDR2 YYNGEE. The CDR3 sequence is 13 residues long. Trimming cost V 4 bases and J 4 bases, with 9 bases left between them. As DNA, the CDR3 is TGTGCCAGCAGCCAAGACGGTTACAATGAGCAGTTCTTC. Amino acid sequence: CASSQDGYNEQFF.

The chain links TRBV19 to TRBJ2-5; D remains unclear. Trimming left V 4 bases short and J 5 bases short, with 11 bases between. This CDR3 is built from 13 residues. CDR1 and CDR2 from the germline V gene are LNHDA and SQIVND (reference sequence). CDR3 nucleotides: TGTGCCAGTAGTACTGGAAGAATTGAGACCCAGTACTTC. This sequence encodes CASSTGRIETQYF.

The V and J genes are TRBV6-8 and TRBJ2-5; 7 nucleotides match TRBD1. The V gene's germline CDR1 is MNHGY and CDR2 SAAAGT. V lost 8 bases and J lost 4; bases outside the gene matches: 16. This CDR3 spans 16 amino acids. The CDR3 nucleotides read TGTGCCAGCTCTTCAGACAGGGCGTTGTTTGGAGAGACCCAGTACTTC. Protein sequence: CASSSDRALFGETQYF.

There are a few counts of this clone. The chain recombines TRBV11-3 with TRBJ1-2; the D gene is possibly TRBD1 (6 bases). Trimming removed 5 bases at V and 4 bases at J, with 14 bases between. Germline V gene data show CDR1 as SGHNT and CDR2 as YENEEA. The CDR3 is 14 residues long. The CDR3 DNA reads TGTGCCAGCAGCGAAGGACAGAGAGCCTATGGCTACACCTTC. Amino acid sequence: CASSEGQRAYGYTF.

This clone was picked up a small number of times. The CDR3 spells CSVEEAGADREYF. CDR3 DNA sequence: TGCAGCGTTGAAGAGGCGGGAGCTGACCGGGAGTACTTC. The gene calls are TRBV29-1 and TRBJ2-7; 7 bases align to TRBD2. V trimming: 0 bases; J trimming: 11 bases; junction bases outside the gene matches: 10. The germline V gene encodes CDR1 SQVTM and CDR2 ANQGSEA. The CDR3 loop spans 13 amino acids.

This clone was picked up a small number of times. The V call is TRBV28, the J call TRBJ2-2; 8 bases match TRBD1. Germline V gene data show CDR1 as MDHEN and CDR2 as SYDVKM. This CDR3 comprises 15 residues. The trim removed 6 bases at V and 5 bases at J, leaving 8 bases unmatched. The CDR3 DNA reads as TGTGCCAGCAGGTCAGGGGGCCGAGATACCGGGGAGCTGTTTTTT. Its protein product is CASRSGGRDTGELFF.

A single count supports this clone. The CDR3 reads CASSGGPHEQYF. CDR3 sequence (DNA): TGTGCCAGCAGTGGGGGGCCTCACGAGCAGTACTTC. The J gene is TRBJ2-7, the V gene TRBV25-1; a weak D match, TRBD1 (6 bases). Germline assignment: CDR1 MGHDK and CDR2 SYGVNS. The ends were cut back, 4 bases at V and 5 bases at J, with 9 bases in the middle. This CDR3 is built from 12 residues.

This chain connects TRBV1 to TRBJ2-2; no check of the table's D call, TRBD2, against the DNA was made. TRBV1 is labeled a pseudogene. The CDR3 spans 19 residues. The CDR3 sequence: CASSQVIGLAGLNTGELFF. Here the CDR3 DNA reads TGCGCCAGCAGCCAAGTGATAGGACTAGCGGGGCTGAACACCGGGGAGCTGTTTTTT.

The chain's CDR3 is CATSRPAGGTYNEQFF. The CDR3 DNA reads as TGTGCCACCAGCCGCCCAGCGGGAGGCACCTACAATGAGCAGTTCTTC. The rearrangement joins TRBV15 to TRBJ2-1, with TRBD2 matching 9 bases. Trimming removed 5 bases from V and 2 bases from J; junction bases left unmatched: 7. In germline, CDR1 is LNHNV, CDR2 YYDKDF (reference sequence). The CDR3 loop spans 16 amino acids.